A single sample is the source of the 10 T cell receptor beta chains below, sequenced in a study of radiation and T cells in renal cell carcinoma. Sample time point: baseline pretreatment blood. Indicated treatment: 15 Gy SBRT to primary tumor, nephrectomy 4 weeks later. Generated by immunoSEQ multiplex PCR, the TCRdb table keeps only in-frame clones and is missing some. The sample carries about 140,000 clones, over 80% recorded once. Source: blood, taken from a patient whose treatment included radiotherapy and nephrectomy. These TCRs come from a woman aged 45-65 years with renal cell carcinoma.

This clone appeared once. The chain employs TRBV5-1 and TRBJ2-7; TRBD2 might be the D (6 bases). Between the trimmed V and J ends, which lost 0 bases and 3 bases, there was a span of 10 bases. CDR1 and CDR2 (germline): SGHRS, YFSETQ. The CDR3 contains 14 residues. Here the CDR3 reads CASSLAGGFYEQYF. In nucleotides, the CDR3 is TGCGCCAGCAGCTTGGCAGGAGGGTTCTACGAGCAGTACTTC.

The DNA for the CDR3 is TGTGCCAGCAGCAAGATGAGGGGGATCACCTACGAGCAGTACTTC. As protein: CASSKMRGITYEQYF. The chain is built from TRBV9 and TRBJ2-7; TRBD1 is a possible D gene (6 bases). Germline V lookup: CDR1 SGDLS, CDR2 YYNGEE. The germline V and J ends were trimmed by 4 bases and 2 bases, with 16 bases remaining between them. There are 15 residues in the CDR3.

The chain couples TRBV5-1 to TRBJ1-4; D unclear. The V and J ends lost 2 bases and 5 bases respectively, with 10 bases between them. The V gene's germline CDR1 is SGHRS and CDR2 YFSETQ. The CDR3 has 14 residues. The CDR3 reads CASSFIGNNEKLFF. In DNA, the CDR3 is TGCGCCAGCAGCTTCATAGGGAACAATGAAAAACTGTTTTTT.

The V gene is TRBV25-1, the J gene TRBJ2-1; D remains unclear. The germline CDR1 and CDR2 sequences are MGHDK and SYGVNS. The ends were cut back, 0 bases at V and 6 bases at J, with 12 bases in the middle. This CDR3 is built from 15 residues. The CDR3 reads CASSEYAPPTNEQFF. DNA for the CDR3: TGTGCCAGCAGTGAATATGCCCCCCCCACCAATGAGCAGTTCTTC.

This chain links TRBV29-1 with TRBJ2-1, with 7 nucleotides matching TRBD1. Germline V gives CDR1 SQVTM, CDR2 ANQGSEA. The CDR3 extends over 13 amino acids. Trimming took 7 bases from V and 0 from J; bases not matched to a gene: 3. CDR3 loop: CSAGQVSYNEQFF. For the CDR3, the DNA is TGCAGCGCAGGACAGGTCTCCTACAATGAGCAGTTCTTC.

The V and J genes are TRBV7-2 and TRBJ2-7, with TRBD1 identical over 7 bases. The CDR3 sequence is 14 residues long. Germline V gene lookup returns CDR1 SGHTA and CDR2 FQGNSA. The V and J ends lost 5 bases and 6 bases, in that order; junction bases with no gene match: 10. In nucleotides, the CDR3 is TGTGCCAGCAGCCGACGACAGGGTTGGGGCGAGCAGTACTTC. This gives the protein CASSRRQGWGEQYF.

The rearrangement uses TRBV19 and TRBJ2-7; TRBD1 aligns across 8 bases. V lost 3 bases to trimming and J lost 6 bases; unmatched junction nucleotides: 4. The CDR3 is made up of 13 amino acids. In germline, CDR1 is LNHDA, CDR2 SQIVND (reference sequence). The CDR3 DNA is TGTGCCAGTAGTATGGACAGGGTCGGCGAGCAGTACTTC. Translated, it gives CASSMDRVGEQYF.

This chain connects TRBV10-3 to TRBJ2-2; D call uncertain. With 10 bases removed from V and 8 bases from J, the gap between germline ends came to 8 bases. This CDR3 has 10 residues. Germline values: CDR1 ENHRY, CDR2 SYGVKD. CDR3 in DNA: TGTGCCACCCGTAGTGGGGAGCTGTTTTTT. Amino acids: CATRSGELFF.

V gene TRBV18 combines with J gene TRBJ1-2, with D uncertain. The V and J ends lost 3 bases and 2 bases respectively, with 13 bases between them. The CDR3 length is 15 residues. Germline loops: CDR1 KGHSH, CDR2 LQKENI. The CDR3 DNA reads as TGTGCCAGCTCACCTGGGAACAGAGGAAACTATGGCTACACCTTC. Its protein product is CASSPGNRGNYGYTF.

This clone has just a few counts. This rearrangement joins TRBV2 to TRBJ1-2; D is uncertain. CDR1 and CDR2 from the germline V gene are SNHLY and FYNNEI. Trimming stripped 6 bases from V and 6 bases from J, with 8 bases between. CDR3 size: 11 residues. In DNA form, the CDR3 reads TGTGCCAGCAGAAAGAGGGATGGCTACACCTTC. Protein: CASRKRDGYTF.